Sequencing of this T cell receptor beta chain was carried out in a study of immune cell composition in non-small cell lung cancer. Trimming shortened V by 0 bases and J by 5 bases, and 10 bases separated the two germline ends. CDR1 LNHNV and CDR2 YYDKDF come from the germline V gene (reference sequence). This CDR3 has 15 residues. Comments on this clone: The antigen is unknown.

Study results and limitations: Lung adenocarcinomas had lower top 10 clone scores and clonality than squamous tumours. No significant correlation existed between pack-years smoked and tumour clonality. In adenocarcinoma, maximal tumour-associated clone frequency tracked TIL tumour reactivity.

Measured with immunoSEQ multiplex PCR; TCRdb has only the in-frame clones, and not every one. The sample records 12,000 to 15,000 clones, roughly 74% being singletons. The material sequenced was lung tumor tissue. The receptor was derived from a human donor with non-small cell lung cancer. The rearrangement joins TRBV15 to TRBJ1-4; TRBD1 might be the D (6 bases). CDR3 residues: CATSRDRGGNEKLFF. In DNA, the CDR3 is TGTGCCACCAGCAGAGACCGGGGGGGCAATGAAAAACTGTTTTTT.